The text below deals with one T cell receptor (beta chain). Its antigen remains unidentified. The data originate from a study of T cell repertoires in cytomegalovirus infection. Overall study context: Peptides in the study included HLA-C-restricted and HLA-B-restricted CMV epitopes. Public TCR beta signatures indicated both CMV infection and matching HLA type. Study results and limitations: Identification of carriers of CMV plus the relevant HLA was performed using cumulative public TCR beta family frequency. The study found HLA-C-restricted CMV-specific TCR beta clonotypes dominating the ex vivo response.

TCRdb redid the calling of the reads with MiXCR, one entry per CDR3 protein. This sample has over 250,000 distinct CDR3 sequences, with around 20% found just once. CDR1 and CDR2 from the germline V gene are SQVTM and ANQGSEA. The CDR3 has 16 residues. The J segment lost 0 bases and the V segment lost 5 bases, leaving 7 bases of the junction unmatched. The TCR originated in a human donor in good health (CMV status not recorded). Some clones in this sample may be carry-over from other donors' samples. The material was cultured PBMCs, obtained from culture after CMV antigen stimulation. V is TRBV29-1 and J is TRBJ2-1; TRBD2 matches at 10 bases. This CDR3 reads CSVYLAGELSYNEQFF. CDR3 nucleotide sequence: TGCAGCGTTTACCTAGCGGGAGAACTCTCCTACAATGAGCAGTTCTTC.